One TCR beta chain is described in this entry. Its antigen is unknown. No base qualities exist here, and no much larger clone lies one base off it. This record comes from a study of graft-versus-host responses after intestinal transplantation (dated by TCRdb to the early 2020s). At the level of the whole study: Recipients received multivisceral, liver-intestinal, or isolated intestinal transplants. Every recipient was given anti-thymocyte globulin induction, followed by 2 to 3 years of maintenance tacrolimus and steroids. After intestinal transplantation, graft-versus-host and host-versus-graft alloreactive T cell clones in the graft, circulation and bone marrow were tracked using bulk TCR-beta CDR3 sequencing. Alloreactive clones were identified by sequencing pre-transplant mixed lymphocyte reaction products and comparing them with unstimulated pre-transplant donor and recipient T cells. Of the 20 to 25 intestinal transplant recipients enrolled in the cohort, one of whom was a retransplant, 3 patients without pretransplant specimens were excluded. A peak of at least 4% donor T cells among recipient peripheral blood mononuclear cells was the definition used for donor T cell macrochimerism. Rather than going through the commercial service, samples from a few later patients were sequenced in-house on an Illumina MiSeq and processed with MiXCR.

Results the study describes overall, beyond this receptor: The conclusions were limited by the relatively low number and heterogeneity of the intestinal transplant patients. Early after transplant, peak levels of circulating GvH clones were associated with declines in HvG clones. In patients with donor T cell macrochimerism, the allografts had high GvH to HvG T cell clonal ratios. GvH clones were detected in recipient bone marrow, and some appeared earlier in ileal mucosa or blood, consistent with an intestinal mucosal origin.

The CDR3 starts with the cysteine, ends with the phenylalanine, and has 13 residues. Only CDR3 DNA remains: 39 bases, in frame from the first base. V is trimmed back by 3 bases and J by 3 bases, and the junction contains 1 base that no gene match accounts for. From a lookup of the germline V gene, CDR1 and CDR2 are KGHSH and LQKENI. The time point label of this sample denotes: cells obtained before transplantation from donor or recipient. CD3+CD4+ and CD3+CD8+ populations were FACS-sorted from unstimulated pre-transplant donor and recipient cells taken from spleen or lymph nodes. Libraries were constructed by the immunoSEQ multiplex PCR assay. For most patients, genomic DNA was isolated with the Qiagen DNeasy Blood and Tissue Kit and sent frozen to Adaptive Biotechnologies for TCR sequencing. Adaptive Biotechnologies carried out high-throughput TCR-beta CDR3 sequencing of genomic DNA for most patients. Per the source publication's procedure: Adaptive's ImmunoSEQ software was the source of the TCR sequencing data for about 20 patients, while three other patients were processed with MiXCR and VDJtools. To correct CD4 versus CD8 sorting errors, any sequence found in both subsets at a frequency ratio below 5:1 was removed. Because the origin of CDR3 nucleotide sequences shared between donor and recipient could not be assigned, those sequences were removed. To count as alloreactive, a clone needed at least 2-fold expansion over unstimulated cells and a minimum CFSE-low frequency of 0.002% (template counts) or 0.001% (read counts). A clone was considered mappable if detected in the sequenced pre-transplant spleen, lymph node, or MLR CFSE-low populations of the donor or recipient. The cumulative frequency of alloreactive clones was calculated as a percentage of all sequences, weighted by copy number. The source is immuneACCESS, and TCRdb retained only in-frame sequences with V and J called. Part of the clones is not carried over; for the studies checked, unresolved V genes explain less than half of this, and the remainder is unexplained. The DNA was the basis for D and trimming; V, J and clone size are from that table. This sample gives approximately 39,000 clones in total; 94% of them show up just once. The ten largest account for around 0.2% of the sample.

The clonotype originates from a human donor who was the organ donor for an intestinal transplant. Source: unstimulated CD4+ T cells sorted from spleen or lymph node cells, taken before transplant. Rearrangement joined TRBV18 to TRBJ2-7, and 8 junction bases match TRBD2. For the CDR3, the sequence is CASSPGLDYEQYF. In nucleotides, the sequence is TGTGCCAGCTCACCGGGACTAGACTACGAGCAGTACTTC.